The clone carrying this T cell receptor beta chain was detected a few times. The data stem from a study of response to subunit inactivated influenza vaccine. Via MiXCR, TCRdb re-called the RT-PCR reads, giving one row per CDR3 protein. Of approximately 480,000 distinct CDR3 sequences listed, around 9.9% are singletons. The material sequenced was PBMCs from blood, taken 45 days after vaccination. This TCR was sampled from a man aged 50 or older who received an inactivated influenza vaccine.

The CDR3 loop is CASSQQRHEQFF. CDR3 DNA: TGTGCCAGCAGCCAACAGCGTCATGAGCAGTTCTTC. The chain recombines TRBV12-3 or TRBV12-4 with TRBJ2-1; no reliable D call. The CDR3 consists of 12 residues. Trimming took off 6 bases at V and 8 bases at J, with 11 bases between the two ends.